Listed here is a single T cell receptor (beta chain). Its antigen is currently not known. It has no much larger one-base neighbor in the sample; base qualities were not kept. Receptor amplification or capture employed the immunoSEQ multiplex PCR assay. TCRdb obtained this table from immuneACCESS and retained in-frame rearrangements with V and J assigned. These tables miss some clones; where compared with another copy, unresolved V genes account for less than half of the shortfall, and the remainder is unexplained. The sample yields just over 80,000 clones; roughly 86% were counted once. The ten largest make up less than 6% of the sample. This sample was taken from a study of control samples from healthy donors and cancer patients (dated by TCRdb to about 2020). Sequencing used blood. This receptor was identified in a man aged 45-60 years in good health.

The CDR3 amino acid sequence is: CAIGGGTIGYEQYF. The nucleotide sequence reads TGTGCCATCGGCGGGGGGACGATTGGCTACGAGCAGTACTTC. The receptor chain draws on TRBV10-3 and TRBJ2-7; 8 junctional bases match TRBD2. After removal of 8 bases from V and 3 bases from J, the junction retains 9 bases not matched to a gene. The cysteine opens and the phenylalanine closes a CDR3 of 14 amino acids. The only DNA kept is the CDR3, 42 bases in frame from the first base. The germline V gene encodes CDR1 ENHRY and CDR2 SYGVKD.